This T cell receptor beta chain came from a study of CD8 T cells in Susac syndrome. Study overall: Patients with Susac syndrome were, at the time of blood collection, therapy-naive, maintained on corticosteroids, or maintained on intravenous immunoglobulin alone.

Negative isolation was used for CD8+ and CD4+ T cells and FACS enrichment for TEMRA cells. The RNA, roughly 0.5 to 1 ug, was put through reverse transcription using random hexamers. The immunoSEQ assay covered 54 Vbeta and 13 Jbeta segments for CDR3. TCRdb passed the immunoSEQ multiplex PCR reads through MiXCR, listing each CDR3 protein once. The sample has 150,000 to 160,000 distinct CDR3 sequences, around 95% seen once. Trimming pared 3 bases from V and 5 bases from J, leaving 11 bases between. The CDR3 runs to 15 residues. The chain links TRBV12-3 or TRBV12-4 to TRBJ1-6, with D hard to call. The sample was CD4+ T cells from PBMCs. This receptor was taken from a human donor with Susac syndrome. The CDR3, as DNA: TGTGCCAGCAGTTTCTTGCAGACCGATAATTCACCCCTCCACTTT. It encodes CASSFLQTDNSPLHF.